This TCR beta chain is from a study of T cell responses to AZD1222 COVID-19 vaccine. Comments on this clone: The antigen is undetermined.

Study-level points and caveats: Vaccination with two AZD1222 doses was followed by a rise in Spike-specific TCR breadth and depth. Baseline seropositives among AZD1222 recipients totaled only five to seven. Along spike, vaccine-associated CD4 TCRs were found throughout, with dominance at 160-218 and 743-854. Mostly white British, mostly female donors; authors suggested clonal diversity may be underestimated.

The table came from immunoSEQ multiplex PCR; TCRdb's copy has only in-frame clones and leaves some out. The sample contains 75,000 to 95,000 clones, around nine tenths of which appear only once. Germline V gene data show CDR1 as LNHDA and CDR2 as SQIVND (reference sequence). This CDR3 region has 13 residues. The V end was cut by 1 base, the J end by 7 bases, with 10 bases between. This sample comprised peripheral blood, obtained on day 0 of AZD1222 vaccination. V gene TRBV19 combines with J gene TRBJ1-1, with D hard to call. The sequence was obtained from an adult in good health. The CDR3 DNA reads as TGTGCCAGTAGTATAGTTGGAATGCGTGAAGCTTTCTTT. Protein sequence: CASSIVGMREAFF.